The 29 T cell receptor beta chains below come from one sample, sequenced in a study of shared clonotypes between healthy human individuals. Terminally differentiated effector memory CD45RA+ cells were excluded by CCR7 positive selection of CD45RO-negative cells. Data came from immunoSEQ multiplex PCR; TCRdb stores just in-frame clones and leaves some out. The sample shows more than 2 million clones, 80% to 95% of them seen only once. Sequenced: naive CD8+ T cells from PBMCs. The receptor set was obtained from a man younger than 35 in good health. Some clones in this sample may be carry-over from other donors' samples.

The chain couples TRBV9 to TRBJ1-1; D uncertain. The V gene's germline CDR1 is SGDLS and CDR2 YYNGEE. Between the trimmed V and J ends, which lost 4 bases and 4 bases, there was a span of 11 bases. The CDR3 has 13 amino acids. The CDR3 loop reads CASSPRVGTEAFF. Written as DNA, the CDR3 is TGTGCCAGCAGCCCGAGGGTTGGCACTGAAGCTTTCTTT.

The chain carries TRBV27 and TRBJ1-4; tentatively, D is TRBD1 (5 bases). The ends were cut back, 2 bases at V and 5 bases at J, with 18 bases in the middle. CDR3 length: 17 amino acids. CDR1 and CDR2 (germline): MNHEY, SMNVEV (reference sequence). CDR3 region: CASSLRVPPGLNEKLFF. DNA of the CDR3: TGTGCCAGCAGTTTAAGAGTGCCCCCAGGGCTGAATGAAAAACTGTTTTTT.

The chain uses TRBV19 and TRBJ2-7; perhaps D is TRBD1 or TRBD2 (5 bases each). In germline, CDR1 is LNHDA, CDR2 SQIVND (reference sequence). Trimming removed 6 bases at V and 6 bases at J, with 9 bases between. CDR3 length: 11 amino acids. Here the CDR3 reads CASRGGGEQYF. The CDR3 nucleotides read TGTGCCAGTAGGGGTGGGGGCGAGCAGTACTTC.

This chain joins TRBV9 and TRBJ2-1, with D possibly being TRBD1 (7 bases). This CDR3 is 16 amino acids long. Germline V lookup: CDR1 SGDLS, CDR2 YYNGEE. Trimming stripped 3 bases from V and 7 bases from J, with 20 bases between. The CDR3 protein is CASSANLQGGRNEQFF. Here the CDR3 DNA reads TGTGCCAGCAGCGCCAACCTTCAGGGGGGTAGGAATGAGCAGTTCTTC.

This sequence joins TRBV25-1 and TRBJ1-6, with D unclear. Germline-derived CDR1 and CDR2 are MGHDK and SYGVNS. The CDR3 loop spans 11 amino acids. The germline V and J ends were trimmed by 6 bases and 5 bases, with 2 bases remaining between them. The CDR3 sequence: CASRNNSPLHF. CDR3 nucleotides: TGTGCCAGCAGGAATAATTCACCCCTCCACTTT.

A single count supports this clone. This chain uses TRBV4-1 with TRBJ2-7; D may be TRBD2 (6 bases). This CDR3 contains 14 residues. Germline V gene sequence: CDR1 MGHRA, CDR2 YSYEKL. V lost 4 bases and J lost 2, with 12 bases in between. DNA for the CDR3: TGCGCCAGCAGCCTCCGGGCGGGGACCTACGAGCAGTACTTC. This codes for CASSLRAGTYEQYF.

V is TRBV6-6 and J is TRBJ2-7; D ambiguous. The CDR3 has 11 residues. Germline V gives CDR1 MNHNY, CDR2 SVGAGI (reference sequence). The V end was cut by 4 bases, the J end by 2 bases, with 3 bases between. The CDR3 DNA reads as TGTGCCAGCAGTTGGACCTACGAGCAGTACTTC. Its protein is CASSWTYEQYF.

The J gene is TRBJ1-2, the V gene TRBV27; D unclear. The germline V and J ends were trimmed by 5 bases and 6 bases, with 22 bases remaining between them. The CDR3 contains 16 residues. Germline CDR1 and CDR2: MNHEY and SMNVEV (reference sequence). This chain's CDR3 is CASSTTNSRFGDGYTF. Here the CDR3 DNA reads TGTGCCAGCAGTACGACCAACTCCCGGTTCGGAGATGGCTACACCTTC.

V gene TRBV27 combines with J gene TRBJ2-2, with TRBD1 identical over 7 bases. After removal of 5 bases from V and 0 bases from J, the junction contained 9 bases not matched to a gene. This CDR3 region has 17 residues. Germline V gives CDR1 MNHEY, CDR2 SMNVEV (reference sequence). The CDR3, as DNA: TGTGCCAGCAGTCTTTACCTGACAGGGTCGAACACCGGGGAGCTGTTTTTT. Encoded protein: CASSLYLTGSNTGELFF.

J is TRBJ2-7 and V is TRBV27; D call uncertain. Trimming stripped 4 bases from V and 5 bases from J, with 15 bases between. The CDR3 runs 14 residues. Per the germline V gene, CDR1 is MNHEY and CDR2 is SMNVEV (reference sequence). Here the CDR3 DNA reads TGTGCCAGCAGTTCCAGCGCGAAAATCGACGAGCAGTACTTC. Translating gives CASSSSAKIDEQYF.

The chain is built from TRBV21-1 and TRBJ1-2; the D call in the table, TRBD1, was not verified against the DNA. TRBV21-1 is reported as a pseudogene. CDR3 length: 15 residues. CDR3 coding DNA: TGTGCCAGCAGCAAAGATTGTAAGGGGGCTTATGGCTACACCTTC. Protein product: CASSKDCKGAYGYTF.

The V and J genes are TRBV27 and TRBJ2-7, with D possibly TRBD1 on 5 matching bases. The CDR3 covers 15 residues. Per germline, CDR1 MNHEY and CDR2 SMNVEV (reference sequence). V was pared by 6 bases and J by 2 bases, with 17 bases between. The CDR3 protein is CASSPEPGLTYEQYF. The CDR3 bases are TGTGCCAGCAGCCCTGAGCCAGGGCTAACCTACGAGCAGTACTTC.

The CDR3 here is CASSYSPPGQGAFEQYF. DNA for the CDR3: TGCGCCAGCAGCTACAGCCCCCCGGGACAGGGGGCATTCGAGCAGTACTTC. The chain links TRBV5-1 to TRBJ2-7; 12 nucleotides align to TRBD1. With 3 bases clipped from V and 6 bases from J, the junction kept 13 bases outside the gene matches. The CDR3 has 17 residues. Germline-derived CDR1 and CDR2 are SGHRS and YFSETQ.

In DNA, the CDR3 is TGTGCCAGTAGTTCTGGGAGACCGAGCACAGATACGCAGTATTTT. This sequence encodes CASSSGRPSTDTQYF. This rearrangement joins TRBV19 to TRBJ2-3; D may be TRBD2 (5 bases). CDR1 LNHDA and CDR2 SQIVND come from the germline V gene (reference sequence). Trimming took 5 bases from V and 0 from J, leaving 12 bases between them. The CDR3 consists of 15 residues.

This clone was counted a single time. The rearrangement uses TRBV28 and TRBJ2-2; TRBD2 aligns across 14 bases. There are 20 residues in the CDR3. V trimming: 4 bases; J trimming: 4 bases; junction bases outside the gene matches: 14. The germline V gene encodes CDR1 MDHEN and CDR2 SYDVKM. DNA for the CDR3: TGTGCCAGCAGTTCACCTCCGGGACTAGCGGGAGAGGGTTCCACCGGGGAGCTGTTTTTT. It is translated as CASSSPPGLAGEGSTGELFF.

The chain links TRBV19 to TRBJ2-1, with TRBD2 matching 7 bases. Unmatched junction bases numbered 11, after V lost 7 bases and J lost 2 bases. The germline V gene encodes CDR1 LNHDA and CDR2 SQIVND (reference sequence). CDR3 length equals 16 residues. CDR3 coding DNA: TGTGCCAGTACAACTAGCGACCACGGAGCCTACAATGAGCAGTTCTTC. Its translation: CASTTSDHGAYNEQFF.

The chain recombines TRBV30 with TRBJ1-6; tentatively, D is TRBD1 (5 bases). V was trimmed by 0 bases and J by 8 bases, leaving 14 bases between them. The germline gives CDR1 GTSNPN, CDR2 SVGIG (reference sequence). This CDR3 has 15 residues. CDR3 sequence: CAWSVLGDGDSPLHF. The CDR3 DNA follows: TGTGCCTGGAGTGTACTTGGGGACGGGGATTCACCCCTCCACTTT.

V gene TRBV29-1 combines with J gene TRBJ2-1; 7 nucleotides align to TRBD1. Germline assignment: CDR1 SQVTM and CDR2 ANQGSEA. Losses at the gene ends were 3 bases for V and 5 bases for J; bases not matched to a gene: 1. The CDR3 is 12 residues long. CDR3 coding DNA: TGCAGCGTTGAGGACAGGCACAATGAGCAGTTCTTC. Its translation: CSVEDRHNEQFF.

Comment on this clone: This CDR3 is also generated by other DNA sequences in the sample. The V call is TRBV9, the J call TRBJ1-5, with D uncertain. CDR1 is SGDLS, CDR2 YYNGEE, per germline. The CDR3 totals 13 residues. V lost 0 bases and J lost 7, with 8 bases in between. CDR3 protein: CASSVGYNQPQHF. CDR3 in DNA: TGTGCCAGCAGCGTAGGGTACAACCAGCCCCAGCATTTT.

About this clone itself: Other DNA sequences in this sample translate to the same CDR3. This chain connects TRBV11-2 to TRBJ2-7; the D is unclear. The CDR3 spans 10 residues. Germline lookup yields CDR1 SGHAT and CDR2 FQNNGV. Trimming removed 3 bases at V and 5 bases at J, with 2 bases between. In DNA form, the CDR3 reads TGTGCCAGCAGCTTGAACGAGCAGTACTTC. Translation: CASSLNEQYF.

J is TRBJ2-1 and V is TRBV27; perhaps TRBD2 as D (6 bases). The germline V and J ends were trimmed by 3 bases and 8 bases, with 17 bases remaining between them. The germline gives CDR1 MNHEY, CDR2 SMNVEV (reference sequence). The CDR3 is 15 residues long. The CDR3, as DNA: TGTGCCAGCAGTTTCCGAAGCCCCGAGCGGGATGAGCAGTTCTTC. This gives the protein CASSFRSPERDEQFF.

This clone was observed a few times. The chain combines TRBV7-9 with TRBJ1-1, with 10 bases lining up with TRBD1. V dropped 11 bases and J dropped 10; count of bases not matched to a gene: 19. This CDR3 spans 15 amino acids. Germline CDR1 SEHNR, CDR2 FQNEAQ (reference sequence). The CDR3 reads CAGSFILGQGTRAFF. CDR3 nucleotide sequence: TGTGCCGGCTCCTTCATCCTGGGACAGGGGACGCGAGCTTTCTTT.

With respect to this clone: This CDR3 is also generated by other DNA sequences in the sample. V and J are TRBV19 and TRBJ1-1, with D possibly matching TRBD1 (6 bases). The CDR3 spans 12 residues. The germline V and J ends were trimmed by 3 bases and 7 bases, with 9 bases remaining between them. Germline V gene sequence: CDR1 LNHDA, CDR2 SQIVND (reference sequence). The CDR3 loop is CASSIGTLEAFF. The CDR3 DNA reads TGTGCCAGTAGTATTGGGACACTTGAAGCTTTCTTT.

The chain employs TRBV27 and TRBJ2-1, with TRBD1 matching 8 bases. CDR3 length equals 13 residues. Germline V CDR1 and CDR2: MNHEY, SMNVEV (reference sequence). The ends lost 5 bases at V and 9 bases at J; junction bases unmatched: 6. The CDR3 sequence: CASSPDRGFEQFF. In DNA, the CDR3 is TGTGCCAGCAGTCCAGACAGGGGATTTGAGCAGTTCTTC.

This chain joins TRBV2 and TRBJ2-7, with 8 bases fitting TRBD1. The V and J ends lost 6 bases and 5 bases, in that order; junction bases with no gene match: 3. From germline, CDR1 is SNHLY and CDR2 FYNNEI. This CDR3 contains 12 residues. The DNA for the CDR3 is TGTGCCAGCAGGACGACAGGGGACGAGCAGTACTTC. Translating gives CASRTTGDEQYF.

The chain is built from TRBV1 and TRBJ2-5; the tabulated D call, TRBD2, remains unverified against the DNA. TRBV1 is a recognized pseudogene. The length of the CDR3 is 22 residues. The CDR3 loop is CTSSRGYGSGELFLPYQETQYF. In DNA, the CDR3 is TGCACCAGCAGCCGAGGATACGGTAGCGGGGAGCTGTTCCTCCCTTACCAAGAGACCCAGTACTTC.

Points on this clone: The same CDR3 arises from other DNA sequences in this sample as well. In DNA form, the CDR3 reads TGTGCCAGCAGCGTGACAGGGGGGGACACTGAAGCTTTCTTT. This gives the protein CASSVTGGDTEAFF. V and J are TRBV9 and TRBJ1-1, with 9 nucleotides matching TRBD1. The CDR3 spans 14 residues. The germline V gene has CDR1 SGDLS and CDR2 YYNGEE. The V segment lost 2 bases and the J segment 3 bases; nucleotides outside the gene matches: 2.

The gene calls are TRBV19 and TRBJ1-1, with 10 bases aligning to TRBD1. The CDR3 length is 15 residues. In germline, CDR1 is LNHDA, CDR2 SQIVND (reference sequence). V lost 5 bases and J lost 10; bases outside the gene matches: 13. The CDR3 protein is CASSEGQGIPLGAFF. In DNA, the CDR3 is TGTGCCAGTAGTGAGGGACAGGGGATCCCCCTTGGAGCTTTCTTT.

This rearrangement joins TRBV28 to TRBJ2-1; 13 bases map to TRBD2. V gave up 5 bases and J gave up 3 bases; unmatched junction bases: 7. CDR1 MDHEN and CDR2 SYDVKM come from the germline V gene. The CDR3 consists of 17 residues. Here the CDR3 DNA reads TGTGCCAGCAGTACCTCCGGGACTAGCGGGATCTACAATGAGCAGTTCTTC. This sequence encodes CASSTSGTSGIYNEQFF.